The next 5 T cell receptor beta chains were all read from a single sample in a study of Ad26.COV2.S vaccination and SARS-CoV-2 variants. Stated treatment: roughly 18 received Ad26.COV2.S at low or high dose, single or two shots; roughly 5 received placebo; per-sample allocation not given. Sample collection was performed on day 63 after the first vaccine or placebo injection. The method was immunoSEQ multiplex PCR; TCRdb's version includes in-frame clones alone and lacks a portion of them. The sample consists of 360,000 or so clones, roughly 91% of them appearing once. Sequencing was performed on peripheral blood, taken in a trial of Ad26.COV2.S vaccine versus placebo. The receptors derive from a person between 18 and 59 years old who received the Ad26.COV2.S COVID-19 vaccine or a placebo.

This clone was seen a few times. J is TRBJ2-7 and V is TRBV7-8, with 9 bases aligning to TRBD2. The CDR3 contains 12 residues. The germline gives CDR1 SGHVS, CDR2 FQNEAQ. J was trimmed by 10 bases and V by 1 base; bases with no gene match: 2. DNA for the CDR3: TGTGCCAGCAGCTTAGAAGCGGGGGGCCAGTACTTC. It translates to CASSLEAGGQYF.

V gene TRBV6-2 or TRBV6-3 combines with J gene TRBJ2-1, with 8 bases aligning to TRBD2. This CDR3 comprises 16 residues. J lost 2 bases, V lost 3 bases, and 6 bases had no gene match. Germline V gene data show CDR1 as MNHEY and CDR2 as SVGEGT. The CDR3 is CASSYLAGGAYNEQFF. CDR3 sequence (DNA): TGTGCCAGCAGTTATTTGGCCGGGGGGGCCTACAATGAGCAGTTCTTC.

V gene TRBV4-3 combines with J gene TRBJ1-4, with a possible D match to TRBD1 (5 bases). The V gene's germline CDR1 is LGHNA and CDR2 YSLEER. CDR3 size: 14 residues. V was shortened by 1 base and J by 7 bases, with 10 bases between the two germline ends. CDR3 nucleotides: TGCGCCAGCAGCCAAGCAGGGTCAGCTGAAAAACTGTTTTTT. Amino acids: CASSQAGSAEKLFF.

The CDR3 region is CAWSIDTGPPNEKLFF. DNA for the CDR3: TGTGCCTGGAGTATCGACACAGGGCCCCCTAATGAAAAACTGTTTTTT. The chain is built from TRBV30 and TRBJ1-4; D might be TRBD1 (6 bases). This CDR3 has 16 residues. Trimming shortened V by 2 bases and J by 3 bases, and 16 bases separated the two germline ends. Germline assignment: CDR1 GTSNPN and CDR2 SVGIG (reference sequence).

The CDR3, as DNA: TGTGCCAGCAGCCCAACCGAGGATACGCAGTATTTT. It translates to CASSPTEDTQYF. The chain combines TRBV5-4 with TRBJ2-3, with D uncertain. This CDR3 comprises 12 residues. CDR1 SGHNT and CDR2 YYREEE come from the germline V gene (reference sequence). V shed 4 bases and J shed 6 bases, with 9 bases lying between them.